The rows below give T cell receptor beta chains drawn from one sample of a study of a mutant IDH1 vaccine in newly diagnosed glioma. Generated by immunoSEQ multiplex PCR, the TCRdb table keeps only in-frame clones and is missing some. Of tens of thousands of clones detected, around 81% appear once; the ten largest clones hold approximately 3.1%. What these receptors recognize is not known. Here the sequenced sample was PBMCs, taken from a glioma patient whose treatment included an IDH1 peptide vaccine. The receptors were gathered from a man aged 30 to 45 with glioma. The CDR3 runs from the conserved cysteine through the conserved F or W. D genes are given only for firm matches. Only part of the rows carry a size: once, few, many, or a class if the clone is expanded.

>NA|TRBJ2-3|TRBD2|TRBV18
CASSPTWAGGSTDTQYF
TGTGCCAGCTCACCTACCTGGGCGGGGGGCTCCACAGATACGCAGTATTTT
>once|TRBJ1-1|NA|TRBV12-5
CASGSHTPNTEAFF
TGTGCTAGTGGTTCCCACACACCGAACACTGAAGCTTTCTTT
>NA|TRBJ2-3|TRBD1|TRBV7-6
CASSLGDRGLEDTQYF
TGTGCCAGCAGCTTAGGGGACAGGGGGCTGGAAGATACGCAGTATTTT
>once|TRBJ2-1|NA|TRBV2
CASMSTEQSYNEQFF
TGTGCCAGCATGTCGACAGAGCAATCCTACAATGAGCAGTTCTTC
>few|TRBJ1-5|NA|TRBV7-9
CASSPAGRRGQPQHF
TGTGCCAGCAGCCCAGCAGGGCGGCGGGGCCAGCCCCAGCATTTT
>once|TRBJ1-2|NA|TRBV7-9
CASSFATDHYGYTF
TGTGCCAGCAGCTTCGCGACAGACCACTATGGCTACACCTTC
>NA|TRBJ2-7|TRBD1|TRBV6-4
CASSATTTGQGDYEQYF
TGTGCCAGCAGTGCGACCACAACGGGACAGGGGGACTACGAGCAGTACTTC
>once|TRBJ1-4|NA|TRBV6-5
CASSYSRQGRSEKLFF
TGTGCCAGCAGTTACTCGAGGCAGGGGAGGAGTGAAAAACTGTTTTTT
>NA|TRBJ1-5|NA|TRBV5-8
CASSTLTGKVQPQHF
TGTGCCAGCAGCACCCTTACAGGGAAGGTCCAGCCCCAGCATTTT
>NA|TRBJ2-5|TRBD2|TRBV6-4
CASRSGGQETQYF
TGTGCCAGCAGGAGCGGGGGGCAAGAGACCCAGTACTTC
>NA|TRBJ2-7|NA|TRBV5-1
CASSPRTALNEQYF
TGCGCCAGCAGCCCCCGGACAGCGTTGAACGAGCAGTACTTC
>NA|TRBJ1-1|NA|TRBV12-1
CASSWRWFSSGTEVRDTEAFF
TGTGCCAGCAGCTGGAGGTGGTTTAGCTCCGGGACAGAAGTTCGGGACACTGAAGCTTTCTTT
>once|TRBJ2-7|TRBD1|TRBV5-6
CASSFLDRDAYEQYF
TGTGCCAGCAGCTTTCTCGACAGGGACGCCTACGAGCAGTACTTC
>NA|TRBJ2-5|TRBD2|TRBV7-9
CASSRGLAGAPETQYF
TGTGCCAGCAGCCGCGGACTAGCGGGGGCTCCGGAGACCCAGTACTTC
>once|TRBJ2-4|NA|TRBV7-2
CASSLASGFALENIQYF
TGTGCCAGCAGCTTAGCTTCAGGGTTCGCCCTCGAAAACATTCAGTACTTC
>NA|TRBJ2-3|TRBD1|TRBV19
CASRDRGTDTQYF
TGTGCCAGTCGGGACAGGGGGACAGATACGCAGTATTTT
>NA|TRBJ2-2|NA|TRBV18
CASSPWASSAGELFF
TGTGCCAGCTCACCCTGGGCTAGCAGTGCCGGGGAGCTGTTTTTT
>once|TRBJ1-4|NA|TRBV6-1
CASAYATNEKLFF
TGTGCCAGCGCATATGCAACTAATGAAAAACTGTTTTTT
>NA|TRBJ1-6|TRBD1|TRBV5-1
CASSREPGQGFSPLHF
TGCGCCAGCAGCAGAGAACCGGGACAGGGGTTTTCACCCCTCCACTTT
>NA|TRBJ1-4|TRBD1|TRBV11-2
CASSPRSGTDFEKLFF
TGTGCCAGCAGCCCCAGGTCCGGGACAGACTTTGAAAAACTGTTTTTT
>few|TRBJ1-1|TRBD1|TRBV23-1
CASKGGNTEAFF
TGCGCCAGCAAAGGGGGCAATACTGAAGCTTTCTTT
>NA|TRBJ2-1|NA|TRBV5-6
CASSFLDEQFF
TGTGCCAGCAGCTTCCTCGATGAGCAGTTCTTC
>NA|TRBJ1-4|NA|TRBV7-2
CASSLAARRNEKLFF
TGTGCCAGCAGCTTAGCGGCCAGGCGGAATGAAAAACTGTTTTTT
>once|TRBJ1-5|NA|TRBV27
CASSTRTAGNQPQHF
TGTGCCAGCAGTACCAGGACAGCGGGTAATCAGCCCCAGCATTTT
>NA|TRBJ2-7|NA|TRBV19
CASSDPRGGYEQYF
TGTGCCAGTAGTGACCCCAGGGGTGGCTACGAGCAGTACTTC
>NA|TRBJ1-5|NA|TRBV6-6
CASSTAGSQPQHF
TGTGCCAGCAGTACGGCAGGGAGTCAGCCCCAGCATTTT
>once|TRBJ1-6|NA|TRBV27
CASRVAYNSPLHF
TGTGCCAGCCGGGTTGCCTATAATTCACCCCTCCACTTT
>NA|TRBJ1-5|NA|TRBV5-1
CASSLEGVHDQPQHF
TGCGCCAGCAGCTTGGAGGGGGTCCACGATCAGCCCCAGCATTTT
>NA|TRBJ2-3|TRBD1|TRBV6-6
CASSDTGGATDTQYF
TGTGCCAGCAGCGATACAGGGGGCGCGACAGATACGCAGTATTTT
>NA|TRBJ1-3|NA|TRBV29-1
CSVDLGTGNTIYF
TGCAGCGTTGATCTGGGTACTGGAAACACCATATATTTT
>few|TRBJ1-5|TRBD1|TRBV19
CASRRAGGRSNQPQHF
TGTGCCAGTAGGAGGGCAGGGGGCCGGAGCAATCAGCCCCAGCATTTT
>NA|TRBJ2-3|TRBD1|TRBV5-1
CASSPGQGLFRTDTQYF
TGCGCCAGCAGCCCGGGACAGGGGCTTTTTCGCACAGATACGCAGTATTTT
>NA|TRBJ2-3|NA|TRBV7-8
CASSGEAQYF
TGTGCCAGCAGCGGCGAAGCGCAGTATTTT
>NA|TRBJ2-7|TRBD1|TRBV2
CASQDRLTYEQYF
TGTGCCAGCCAGGACAGGCTAACCTACGAGCAGTACTTC
>few|TRBJ1-6|NA|TRBV4-1
CASSQQTGIGSPLHF
TGCGCCAGCAGCCAACAGACAGGAATCGGTTCACCCCTCCACTTT
>once|TRBJ2-7|TRBD1|TRBV18
CASSRKQGSTSYEQYF
TGTGCCAGCTCACGAAAACAGGGGAGTACCTCCTACGAGCAGTACTTC
>NA|TRBJ2-5|TRBD2|TRBV28
CASSLYPTSGGFRTQYF
TGTGCCAGCAGTTTATATCCCACTAGCGGGGGGTTCCGGACCCAGTACTTC
>NA|TRBJ1-6|NA|TRBV4-2
CASSQAVSSPLHF
TGTGCCAGCAGCCAGGCCGTCTCGTCACCCCTCCACTTT
>NA|TRBJ1-2|TRBD1|TRBV19
CASSIPDRGLYGYTF
TGTGCCAGTAGTATCCCAGACAGGGGGCTCTATGGCTACACCTTC
>NA|TRBJ2-5|NA|TRBV5-1
CASSLRVETQHF
TGCGCCAGCAGCTTGAGGGTGGAGACCCAGCACTTC
>NA|TRBJ1-1|NA|TRBV10-3
CAISQGYTEAFF
TGTGCCATCAGCCAGGGTTACACTGAAGCTTTCTTT
>NA|TRBJ2-3|TRBD2|TRBV6-4
CASNDGMATSGGQGFDTQYF
TGTGCCAGCAACGATGGGATGGCGACTAGCGGGGGCCAAGGGTTCGATACGCAGTATTTT
>NA|TRBJ1-2|NA|TRBV28
CASSSFVNYGYTF
TGTGCCAGCAGTTCCTTCGTAAACTATGGCTACACCTTC
>NA|TRBJ2-5|NA|TRBV2
CASSTEQETQYF
TGTGCCAGCAGCACAGAACAAGAGACCCAGTACTTC
>NA|TRBJ2-1|NA|TRBV28
CASSPLSEQFF
TGTGCCAGCAGTCCATTATCTGAGCAGTTCTTC
>NA|TRBJ2-7|NA|TRBV19
CASSLAGPYEQYF
TGTGCCAGTAGTCTAGCAGGGCCCTACGAGCAGTACTTC
>few|TRBJ1-1|TRBD1|TRBV10-3
CAISVGQGEAFF
TGTGCCATCAGTGTGGGACAGGGAGAAGCTTTCTTT
>NA|TRBJ1-6|NA|TRBV5-5
CASSFNPIATAYNSPLHF
TGTGCCAGCAGCTTTAACCCGATTGCGACAGCTTATAATTCACCCCTCCACTTT
>NA|TRBJ1-3|NA|TRBV29-1
CSVGQLGNTIYF
TGCAGCGTAGGCCAACTTGGAAACACCATATATTTT
>NA|TRBJ2-2|TRBD1|TRBV2
CASRGQVRYISGELFF
TGTGCCAGCAGAGGACAGGTTAGGTACATATCCGGGGAGCTGTTTTTT
>once|TRBJ1-1|TRBD1|TRBV19
CATRDRGFSNTEAFF
TGTGCCACACGGGACAGGGGTTTTTCGAACACTGAAGCTTTCTTT
>NA|TRBJ1-6|NA|TRBV5-1
CASSIQQGNNSPLHF
TGCGCCAGCAGCATCCAACAGGGAAATAATTCACCCCTCCACTTT
>NA|TRBJ1-5|NA|TRBV19
CASRPEFYSNQPQHF
TGTGCCAGTAGGCCGGAATTTTATAGCAATCAGCCCCAGCATTTT
>NA|TRBJ2-7|NA|TRBV28
CASSLPGGNSYEQYF
TGTGCCAGCAGTTTACCAGGGGGGAACTCCTACGAGCAGTACTTC
>NA|TRBJ2-7|NA|TRBV14
CASNQAGAVEQYF
TGTGCCAGCAACCAAGCCGGGGCCGTCGAGCAGTACTTC